Listed below are T cell receptor beta chains from one sample, sequenced in a study of CD8 T cells in Susac syndrome. Each CDR3 protein is one row after TCRdb ran MiXCR on the immunoSEQ multiplex PCR reads. The sample includes approximately 200,000 distinct CDR3 sequences, roughly 92% seen only once; the top ten take about 0.13%. Sequenced: CD8+ T cells from PBMCs. The receptor source for this set is a human donor with multiple sclerosis. The CDR3 runs from the conserved cysteine through the conserved F or W. The D gene is left open where the match is weak. Not all rows give a size; the values are once, few, many and, for expanded clones, a class.

TRBJ2-2 - - TRBV6-2/TRBV6-3 TGTGCCAGCGCTCCCCGCTGGCAGGTGAGCACCGGGGAGCTGTTTTTT CASAPRWQVSTGELFF
TRBJ1-1 - - TRBV7-9 TGTGCCAGCAGCTTTCCTGGGGATGGAGCTTTCTTT CASSFPGDGAFF
TRBJ1-1 - - TRBV30 TGTGCCTGGAGTGGGGCCCTAATGAACACTGAAGCTTTCTTT CAWSGALMNTEAFF
TRBJ2-1 - - TRBV3-1 TGTGCCAGCAGCCAAGACGGGGGGCCCAACAATGAGCAGTTCTTC CASSQDGGPNNEQFF
TRBJ2-2 - - TRBV5-6 TGTGCCAGCAGCTTTGGTTCCGGGGGCGGAGAGCTGTTTTTT CASSFGSGGGELFF
TRBJ2-7 - - TRBV30 TGTGCCGGTTACACCAGATCCTACGAGCAGTACTTC CAGYTRSYEQYF
TRBJ2-1 - - TRBV6-1 TGTGCCAGCGCGCGGGACTACAATGAGCAGTTCTTC CASARDYNEQFF
TRBJ1-2 TRBD1 - TRBV29-1 TGCAGCGTCCCAGGGGGACAGGGCGTAGGCTATGGCTACACCTTC CSVPGGQGVGYGYTF
TRBJ1-2 - - TRBV9 TGTGCCAGCAGCGTAGACGGGACATCTTTTTATGGCTACACCTTC CASSVDGTSFYGYTF
TRBJ2-1 TRBD1 once TRBV9 TGTGCCAGCAGCTCCCGGGACAGCCACAATGAGCAGTTCTTC CASSSRDSHNEQFF
TRBJ2-3 TRBD2 - TRBV4-1 TGCGCCAGCAGCCAAGAGGTACCCGGGGGGACGGGAGATACGCAGTATTTT CASSQEVPGGTGDTQYF
TRBJ2-5 - - TRBV6-2/TRBV6-3 TGTGCCAGCAGTAGGGGGACTATCTCCCAAGAGACCCAGTACTTC CASSRGTISQETQYF
TRBJ2-7 TRBD2 - TRBV13 TGTGCCAGCAGCGGTCCGGGACTAGCGGGAGAAAGGAGGTACGAGCAGTACTTC CASSGPGLAGERRYEQYF
TRBJ2-2 - - TRBV7-9 TGTGCCAGCAGCCCACGGGTGTGGACCGGGGAGCTGTTTTTT CASSPRVWTGELFF
TRBJ2-2 - - TRBV19 TGTGCCAGTAGTATGAGCGGGGAGCTGTTTTTT CASSMSGELFF
TRBJ1-1 - - TRBV18 TGTGCCAGCTCACCACCGTTCCCGGGGGCTGAAGCTTTCTTT CASSPPFPGAEAFF
TRBJ2-5 TRBD1 - TRBV7-2 TGTGCCAGCAGCACCCCGACAGGGGGCTTGGAGACCCAGTACTTC CASSTPTGGLETQYF
TRBJ2-7 TRBD2 - TRBV12-3/TRBV12-4 TGTGCCAGCAGTTTATGGGAGGGCGAGCAGTACTTC CASSLWEGEQYF
TRBJ2-3 - - TRBV21-1 TGTGCCAGCAGCGGGGGTGAACAGGTTGAGGCCAGCAGGGACTGCACAGATACGCAGTATTTT CASSGGEQVEASRDCTDTQYF
TRBJ1-4 - - TRBV7-8 TGTGCCAGCAGCTTAGTCGGCCAGCCAACTAATGAAAAACTGTTTTTT CASSLVGQPTNEKLFF
TRBJ2-7 - - TRBV7-9 TGTGCCAGCAGCCCAGGGGTAGGGGGGAACGAGCAGTACTTC CASSPGVGGNEQYF
TRBJ1-1 - - TRBV13 TGTGCCAGCAGCTTAGCTGGGGAGGGGGACACTGAAGCTTTCTTT CASSLAGEGDTEAFF
TRBJ2-1 - - TRBV7-9 TGTGCCAGCAGCAAAGACCCAGGGACGTCCTACAATGAGCAGTTCTTC CASSKDPGTSYNEQFF
TRBJ1-2 - once TRBV7-9 TGTGCCAGCAGCTTAGGGACAGCGGAAACCATCTATGGCTACACCTTC CASSLGTAETIYGYTF
TRBJ2-1 - - TRBV7-2 TGTGCCAGCAGCTTAGGAGGTGGTGGGGTCAATGAGCAGTTCTTC CASSLGGGGVNEQFF
TRBJ2-3 - - TRBV7-9 TGTGCCAGCAGCCCTTTAAGTAGCAGCACAGATACGCAGTATTTT CASSPLSSSTDTQYF
TRBJ1-4 - - TRBV14 TGTGCCAGCAGCCAAGATGCGGGGTCGGGTGAAAAACTGTTTTTT CASSQDAGSGEKLFF
TRBJ1-5 - - TRBV4-1 TGCGCCAGCAGCCAAAACCGGGACAACAATCAGCCCCAGCATTTT CASSQNRDNNQPQHF
TRBJ2-5 - - TRBV15 TGTGCCACCCGGGTCCCTAAGGGGGAGACCCAGTACTTC CATRVPKGETQYF
TRBJ2-7 - - TRBV5-1 TGCGCCAGCAGTGATGGGGGGAGATACTCCTACGAGCAGTACTTC CASSDGGRYSYEQYF
TRBJ2-1 - - TRBV6-5 TGTGCCAGCAGTTTTCGGACTCGGAATGAGCAGTTCTTC CASSFRTRNEQFF
TRBJ2-7 - - TRBV2 TGTGCCAGCGGCACAGGCCCCCCCAGGGAGCAGTACTTC CASGTGPPREQYF
TRBJ2-7 - - TRBV19 TGTGCCAGTAGTACGCCGGGCCGCGGGGCCGAGCAGTACTTC CASSTPGRGAEQYF
TRBJ2-3 TRBD2 - TRBV11-1 TGTGCCAGCAGCTCCGAGGGGGCTAGCGGGGGCCCCCGGAACACAGATACGCAGTATTTT CASSSEGASGGPRNTDTQYF
TRBJ2-3 TRBD2 - TRBV2 TGTGCCAGCAGTGATCCTAGCGGCTACACAGATACGCAGTATTTT CASSDPSGYTDTQYF
TRBJ2-1 TRBD2 - TRBV3-1 TGTGCCAGCAGCCAAGATTACTTGAGGACTAGCGATGGAAATGAGCAGTTCTTC CASSQDYLRTSDGNEQFF
TRBJ1-2 - - TRBV3-1 TGTGCCAGCAGCCAAGAATACTCCGAGGCCTATGGCTACACCTTC CASSQEYSEAYGYTF
TRBJ2-1 - - TRBV4-3 TGCGCCAGCAGCCAAGATCCGGGGTTCGATGAGCAGTTCTTC CASSQDPGFDEQFF
TRBJ2-5 - few TRBV7-2 TGTGCCAGCAGGGGAGCGGGCAGTCATGAGTACTTC CASRGAGSHEYF
TRBJ1-1 - - TRBV4-1 TGCGCCAGCAAACGGCGGAGCACTGAAGCTTTCTTT CASKRRSTEAFF
TRBJ2-2 TRBD2 - TRBV19 TGTGCCAGTAGTACTCTAGCGGGGGGGCCCTCCGGGGAGCTGTTTTTT CASSTLAGGPSGELFF
TRBJ1-1 - - TRBV5-6 TGTGCCAGCAGCGACGAAATTAGTGAAGCTTTCTTT CASSDEISEAFF
TRBJ1-1 TRBD1 - TRBV4-3 TGCGCCAGCAGCCAAGAGTGGAGCGAACAGGGGCACACTGAAGCTTTCTTT CASSQEWSEQGHTEAFF
TRBJ2-7 TRBD1 once TRBV19 TGTGCCAGTAGTATTGGGACAGGGTCTATCTCCTACGAGCAGTACTTC CASSIGTGSISYEQYF
TRBJ2-5 TRBD1 - TRBV13 TGTGCCAGCAGCCACGGCGGAAGGGGGCTGGAGACCCAGTACTTC CASSHGGRGLETQYF
TRBJ1-1 - - TRBV5-6 TGTGCCAGCAGTACCTCGGGGGGAAAAACTGAAGCTTTCTTT CASSTSGGKTEAFF
TRBJ1-5 - - TRBV7-8 TGTGCCAGCAGTTCCCCCGCTGGTAGCAATCAGCCCCAGCATTTT CASSSPAGSNQPQHF
TRBJ2-1 TRBD1 - TRBV6-1 TGTGCCAGCAGTGAAGAGAGGGTTATCTACCGGGACAGGGGGCATTACAATGAGCAGTTCTTC CASSEERVIYRDRGHYNEQFF
TRBJ2-7 - - TRBV12-3/TRBV12-4 TGTGCCAGCAGCAACCGTATCTTAAGCTCCTACGAGCAGTACTTC CASSNRILSSYEQYF
TRBJ2-1 - - TRBV5-1 TGCGCCAGCAGCGCGGACTGGTCCTACAATGAGCAGTTCTTC CASSADWSYNEQFF
TRBJ1-1 - - TRBV29-1 TGCAGCGTTGAAGATCGGGGGGGAACTGAAGCTTTCTTT CSVEDRGGTEAFF
TRBJ1-4 - - TRBV2 TGTGCCAGCCTAGAAGAAAAACTGTTTTTT CASLEEKLFF
TRBJ2-6 - - TRBV7-8 TGTGCCAGCAGCTTAGTCGTCGATGTCCGGGCCTACTCTGGGGCCAACGTCCTGACTTTC CASSLVVDVRAYSGANVLTF
TRBJ2-5 - - TRBV25-1 TGTGCCAGCAGTGAGGACATGCAAGAGACCCAGTACTTC CASSEDMQETQYF
TRBJ2-7 - - TRBV29-1 TGCAGCGTCTTAGACTGGACGGACTACGAGCAGTACTTC CSVLDWTDYEQYF
TRBJ2-1 TRBD2 - TRBV19 TGTGCCAGTGCCCGCGGCGGGAGTGATGAGCAGTTCTTC CASARGGSDEQFF